This TCR beta chain is drawn from a study of blood T cell repertoires in COVID-19. Study summary: Acute-phase and convalescent COVID-19 samples originated in the United States, Italy and Spain. PBMCs, B-cell-depleted T cells, or T cells provided the cDNA or gDNA that made up the material.

Under the authors' procedure: Reference gene primers were amplified, and this amplification served to estimate nucleated cell counts. TCRdb's copy holds only in-frame clones and misses some; the assay was immunoSEQ multiplex PCR. V and J calls and clone size are as listed in that table; D and trimming were resolved from the DNA. Altogether 150,000 to 200,000 clones are present, 86% being singletons, with the ten largest covering approximately 4%. Trimming stripped 5 bases from V and 4 bases from J, with 12 bases between. The CDR3 has 14 amino acids. Germline loops: CDR1 MNHEY, CDR2 SVGEGT. The chain combines TRBV6-2 or TRBV6-3 with TRBJ1-5; perhaps TRBD1 as D (5 bases). The clonotype originates from a woman in her 70s with acute or convalescent COVID-19. Sample: peripheral blood. The CDR3 region has the DNA TGTGCCAGCAGTGACGGACACCTAAATCAGCCCCAGCATTTT. Protein sequence: CASSDGHLNQPQHF.